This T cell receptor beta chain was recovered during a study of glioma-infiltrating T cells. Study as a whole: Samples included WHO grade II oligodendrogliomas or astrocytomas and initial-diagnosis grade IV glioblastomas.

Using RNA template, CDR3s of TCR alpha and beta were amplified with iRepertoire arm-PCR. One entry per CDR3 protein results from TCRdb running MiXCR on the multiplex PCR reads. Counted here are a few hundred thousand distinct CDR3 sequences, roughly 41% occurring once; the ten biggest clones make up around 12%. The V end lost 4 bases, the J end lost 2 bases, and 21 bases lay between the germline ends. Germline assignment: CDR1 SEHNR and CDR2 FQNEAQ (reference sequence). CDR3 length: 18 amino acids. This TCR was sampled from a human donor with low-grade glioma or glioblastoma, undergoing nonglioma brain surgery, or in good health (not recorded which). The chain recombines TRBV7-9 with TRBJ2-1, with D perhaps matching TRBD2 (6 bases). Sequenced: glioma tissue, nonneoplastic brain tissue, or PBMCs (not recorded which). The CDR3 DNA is TGTGCCAGCAGCTGTCGCCGGTGGCTAGCGCTAACCTACAATGAGCAGTTCTTC. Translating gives CASSCRRWLALTYNEQFF.